The clone carrying this T cell receptor (beta chain) was counted ten times or more. A distinct unique molecular identifier was carried by each TCR cDNA molecule. TCRdb reanalysed the 5' RACE reads using MiXCR and keeps one entry per CDR3 protein. The data contain roughly 120,000 distinct CDR3 sequences, 10% to 15% of them seen just once; the ten biggest clones take up 16%. This specimen comes from a study of spatial heterogeneity in lung cancer. Study details: In cases with available follow-up PBMC samples, these were sequenced at a median of about 25 months after resection. More than 8.5 raw reads, on average, carried each unique TCR and UMI combination.

There are 13 residues in the CDR3. The V gene lost 6 bases and the J gene lost 10 bases, with 16 bases spanning the gap. Time point here: blood at routine non-recurrence follow-up after resection. Whole RNA was taken from tumor, nontumor lung or frozen PBMC; it was then sequenced unsorted. The genes are TRBV12-3 or TRBV12-4 and TRBJ1-5; D may be TRBD1 (6 bases). The TCR originated in a male donor with early-stage non-small cell lung cancer. The specimen was PBMCs, collected at follow-up. CDR3 region: CASRGTTNRPQHF. The CDR3 nucleotides are TGTGCCAGCAGAGGGACAACCAATCGACCCCAGCATTTT.